The 9 T cell receptor beta chains in this list originate from one sample, sequenced in a study of control samples from healthy donors and cancer patients. Clones were read by immunoSEQ multiplex PCR, and TCRdb kept only the in-frame ones, dropping some. The sample has some 89,000 clones, around nine tenths seen once; the top ten hold around 21%. Sequencing input: blood. These receptors were collected from a man younger than 40 in good health.

This clone came up once. DNA for the CDR3: TGTGCCAGCAGCCACGGCGGCACCGGGGAGCTGTTTTTT. Translation: CASSHGGTGELFF. The chain has TRBV4-2 and TRBJ2-2, with D unclear. Deletions cut 3 bases from V and 4 bases from J, with 6 bases between. The CDR3 extends over 13 amino acids. The germline gives CDR1 LGHNA, CDR2 YNFKEQ.

The CDR3 reads CASSQLGGQGVNSPLHF. For the CDR3, the DNA is TGTGCCAGCAGCCAGTTAGGGGGACAGGGGGTTAATTCACCCCTCCACTTT. This rearrangement joins TRBV3-1 (or the pseudogene TRBV3-2) to TRBJ1-6; TRBD1 matches 11 bases. Trimming removed 3 bases from V and 6 bases from J; junction bases left unmatched: 7. Per germline, CDR1 LGHDT and CDR2 YNNKEL (reference sequence). This CDR3 spans 17 amino acids.

V gene TRBV7-9 combines with J gene TRBJ1-5; 8 bases are shared with TRBD1. The CDR3 runs to 17 residues. The V gene end was trimmed by 5 bases and the J gene end by 4 bases; junction bases not matched to a gene: 13. The V gene's germline CDR1 is SEHNR and CDR2 FQNEAQ (reference sequence). The CDR3 sequence is CASSGPGQGEANQPQHF. The CDR3 nucleotides read TGTGCCAGCAGCGGACCCGGACAGGGCGAGGCGAATCAGCCCCAGCATTTT.

The chain links TRBV4-1 to TRBJ2-1, with D perhaps matching TRBD2 (6 bases). The germline CDR1 and CDR2 sequences are MGHRA and YSYEKL. This CDR3 has 14 amino acids. Trimming cost V 0 bases and J 14 bases, with 17 bases left between them. In DNA form, the CDR3 reads TGCGCCAGCAGCCAAGAACGCGTGGGACTCCCCGAGTTCTTC. Its translation: CASSQERVGLPEFF.

This sequence joins TRBV5-1 and TRBJ2-3, with D perhaps matching TRBD1 or TRBD2 (6 bases each). V was shortened by 0 bases and J by 5 bases, with 13 bases between the two germline ends. The V gene's germline CDR1 is SGHRS and CDR2 YFSETQ. The CDR3 sequence is 15 residues long. For the CDR3, the DNA is TGCGCCAGCAGCTTGGGGAGGGGGTTAGGAGATACGCAGTATTTT. Its translation is CASSLGRGLGDTQYF.

The chain's CDR3 is CASRRDSNTDTQYF. CDR3 DNA: TGCGCCAGCAGACGGGACTCAAACACAGATACGCAGTATTTT. The chain employs TRBV10-2 and TRBJ2-3, with D tentatively TRBD2 (6 bases). The CDR3 is 14 residues long. V was trimmed by 6 bases and J by 2 bases, leaving 12 bases between them. Per the germline V gene, CDR1 is WSHSY and CDR2 is SAAADI.

The CDR3 DNA reads TGTGCCAGCAGTTTATCGGGGAGTATGGTTAATGAAAAACTGTTTTTT. The encoded protein is CASSLSGSMVNEKLFF. This chain uses TRBV27 with TRBJ1-4; D gene uncertain. Germline V gene sequence: CDR1 MNHEY, CDR2 SMNVEV (reference sequence). The CDR3 covers 16 residues. V was shortened by 0 bases and J by 4 bases, with 12 bases between the two germline ends.

In this sample, this clone turned up once. The rearrangement joins TRBV6-2 or TRBV6-3 to TRBJ2-6; D is possibly TRBD2 (5 bases). This CDR3 region has 17 residues. Germline CDR1 is MNHEY and CDR2 is SVGEGT. The V end lost 2 bases, the J end lost 3 bases, and 14 bases lay between the germline ends. CDR3 DNA sequence: TGTGCCAGCAGTTACGAGAGGTCGGGGTTTGGGGCCAACGTCCTGACTTTC. Residues: CASSYERSGFGANVLTF.

The J gene is TRBJ2-1, the V gene TRBV30, with TRBD2 matching over 10 bases. The ends lost 0 bases at V and 5 bases at J; junction bases unmatched: 4. Germline assignment: CDR1 GTSNPN and CDR2 SVGIG (reference sequence). There are 15 residues in the CDR3. The chain's CDR3 is CAWSVGLAGDNEQFF. For the CDR3, the DNA is TGTGCCTGGAGTGTAGGCCTAGCGGGGGACAATGAGCAGTTCTTC.